There are a few counts of the clone carrying this T cell receptor (beta chain). Scientists amplified the TCR beta CDR3 regions from RNA transcripts. In the first round, RT-PCR was carried out with HTBI primers, and a multiplex PCR formed the second round. Each CDR3 protein gets one entry after TCRdb re-called the multiplex PCR reads with MiXCR. The sample holds approximately 380,000 distinct CDR3 sequences, around 21% seen once. These data are taken from a study of Graves' ophthalmopathy and Graves' hyperthyroidism. V was pared by 1 base and J by 0 bases, with 5 bases of the junction left unmatched. The length of the CDR3 is 17 residues. Per the germline V gene, CDR1 is SGHAT and CDR2 is FQNNGV.

This clonotype was obtained from a woman under 30 with stable Graves' hyperthyroidism. This chain uses TRBV11-2 with TRBJ2-2; 7 bases are shared with TRBD1. The sequenced sample was peripheral blood. The CDR3 region is CASSLGIGTANTGELFF. The CDR3 DNA sequence: TGTGCCAGCAGCTTAGGAATTGGGACAGCGAACACCGGGGAGCTGTTTTTT.